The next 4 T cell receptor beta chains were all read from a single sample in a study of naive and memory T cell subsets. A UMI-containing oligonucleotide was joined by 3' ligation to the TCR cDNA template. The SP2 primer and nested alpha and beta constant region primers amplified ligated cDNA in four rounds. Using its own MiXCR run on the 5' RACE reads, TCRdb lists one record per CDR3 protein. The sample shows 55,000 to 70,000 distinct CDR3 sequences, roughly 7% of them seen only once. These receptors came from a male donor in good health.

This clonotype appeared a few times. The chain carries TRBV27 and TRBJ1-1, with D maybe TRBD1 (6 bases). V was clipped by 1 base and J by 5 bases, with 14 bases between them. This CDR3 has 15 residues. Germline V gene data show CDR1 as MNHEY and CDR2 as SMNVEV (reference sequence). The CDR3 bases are TGTGCCAGCAGTTTATTCGCCCAGGGGAGGACTGAAGCTTTCTTT. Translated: CASSLFAQGRTEAFF.

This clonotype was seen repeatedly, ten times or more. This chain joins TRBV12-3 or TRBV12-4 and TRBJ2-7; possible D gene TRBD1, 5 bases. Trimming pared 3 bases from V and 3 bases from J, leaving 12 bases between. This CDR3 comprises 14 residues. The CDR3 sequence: CASSFGQGFYEQYF. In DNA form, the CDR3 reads TGTGCCAGCAGTTTCGGGCAGGGTTTCTACGAGCAGTACTTC.

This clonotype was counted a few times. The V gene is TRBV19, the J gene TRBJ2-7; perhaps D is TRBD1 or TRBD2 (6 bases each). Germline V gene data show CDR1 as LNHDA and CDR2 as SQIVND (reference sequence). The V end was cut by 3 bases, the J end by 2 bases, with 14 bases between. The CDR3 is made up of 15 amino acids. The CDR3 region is CASSIRGHETYEQYF. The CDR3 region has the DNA TGTGCCAGTAGTATTCGGGGGCATGAAACCTACGAGCAGTACTTC.

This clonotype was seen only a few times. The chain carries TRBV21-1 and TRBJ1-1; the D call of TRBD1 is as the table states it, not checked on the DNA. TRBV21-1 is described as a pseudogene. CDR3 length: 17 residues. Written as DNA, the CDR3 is TGTGCCAGCAGCAAAAGTCAGGGGGCCATCCACGACACTGAAGCTTTCTTT. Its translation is CASSKSQGAIHDTEAFF.